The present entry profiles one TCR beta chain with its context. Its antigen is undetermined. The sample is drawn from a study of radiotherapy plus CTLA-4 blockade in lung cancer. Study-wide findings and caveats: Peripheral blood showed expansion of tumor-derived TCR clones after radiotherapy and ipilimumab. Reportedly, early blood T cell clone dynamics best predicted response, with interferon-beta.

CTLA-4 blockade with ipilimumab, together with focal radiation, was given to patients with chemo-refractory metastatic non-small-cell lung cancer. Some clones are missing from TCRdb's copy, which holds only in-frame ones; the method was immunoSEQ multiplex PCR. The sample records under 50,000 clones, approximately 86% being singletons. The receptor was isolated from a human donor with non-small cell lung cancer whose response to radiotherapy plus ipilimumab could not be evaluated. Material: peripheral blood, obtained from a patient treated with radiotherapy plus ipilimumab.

CDR3 sequence reads: CASTEREGYEQYF. In nucleotides, the CDR3 is TGTGCCAGTACCGAGAGGGAAGGCTACGAGCAGTACTTC. V and J are TRBV19 and TRBJ2-7; possibly TRBD2 for D (5 bases). V was trimmed by 7 bases and J by 3 bases, leaving 13 bases between them. This CDR3 has 13 residues. Looked up from germline, CDR1 is LNHDA and CDR2 is SQIVND (reference sequence).